This T cell receptor beta chain was identified in a study of shared clonotypes between healthy human individuals. CD45RO-negative CD8 cells positively selected for CCR7 made up the naive population, which excluded terminally differentiated effector memory CD45RA+ cells. With regard to this clone: What it binds is unknown.

The authors' processing: Filtering differed, since immunoSEQ gave only junction sequences and no quality scores. Sequenced by immunoSEQ multiplex PCR; TCRdb stores in-frame clones only, minus some. Clone size and the V and J calls come from that table; the DNA yielded D and trimming. This sample has about 2.2 million clones, with about 93% found just once. The CDR3 consists of 16 residues. The V and J ends lost 2 bases and 5 bases respectively, with 18 bases between them. CDR1 and CDR2 from the germline V gene are SNHLY and FYNNEI. Findings of the study overall: The study generally estimated greater richness for naive than memory subsets. Among donors, clonotype sharing was expected to be affected by sequencing depth.

The sample was naive CD8+ T cells from PBMCs. The V and J genes are TRBV2 and TRBJ1-2; maybe TRBD1 (6 bases). This TCR was recovered from a man between 18 and 29 years old in good health. Some clones in this sample may be carry-over from other donors' samples. CDR3 residues: CASSEPGQFLGYGYTF. CDR3 in DNA: TGTGCCAGCAGTGAACCTGGACAGTTTTTAGGGTATGGCTACACCTTC.